Sequencing of this T cell receptor (beta chain) was carried out in a study of radiotherapy plus CTLA-4 blockade in lung cancer (dated by TCRdb to the late 2010s). Looking at the study overall: Among the enrolled patients, roughly 19% had an objective response, and less than 40% reached disease control.

The study tested focal radiation therapy combined with CTLA-4 blockade (ipilimumab) in patients with chemo-refractory metastatic non-small-cell lung cancer. This clone was observed a few times. Its antigen target is currently unknown. Base qualities are not provided; no much larger clone lies one nucleotide away. Library method: the immunoSEQ multiplex PCR assay. The source is immuneACCESS, and TCRdb retained only in-frame sequences with V and J called. Part of the clones is not carried over; for the studies checked, unresolved V genes explain less than half of this, and the remainder is unexplained. The sample table records 100,000 to 150,000 clones; about four fifths of these occur just once. The ten largest clones represent 4.5% to 5.5% of the sample. General conclusions and limits of the study: TCR clones derived from tumors expanded in peripheral blood after treatment with radiotherapy and ipilimumab. The strongest predictors of response were reported to be early dynamic shifts in blood T cell clones along with a rise in serum interferon-beta following radiation.

Reading from cysteine to phenylalanine, the CDR3 counts 12 amino acids. The kept DNA is CDR3 alone, 36 bases in frame from the first base. The germline V gene (reference sequence) sets CDR1 to SEHNR and CDR2 to FQNEAQ. The V end loses 5 bases and the J end loses 1 base, and a stretch of 5 bases separates them. Sequences were derived from peripheral blood, sampled from a patient treated with radiotherapy plus ipilimumab. The source is a human donor with non-small cell lung cancer who had a partial response to radiotherapy plus ipilimumab. The chain uses TRBV7-9 and TRBJ1-1; the D gene is unclear. The CDR3 here reads CASSQSNTEAFF. The DNA is as follows: TGTGCCAGCAGCCAATCGAACACTGAAGCTTTCTTT.